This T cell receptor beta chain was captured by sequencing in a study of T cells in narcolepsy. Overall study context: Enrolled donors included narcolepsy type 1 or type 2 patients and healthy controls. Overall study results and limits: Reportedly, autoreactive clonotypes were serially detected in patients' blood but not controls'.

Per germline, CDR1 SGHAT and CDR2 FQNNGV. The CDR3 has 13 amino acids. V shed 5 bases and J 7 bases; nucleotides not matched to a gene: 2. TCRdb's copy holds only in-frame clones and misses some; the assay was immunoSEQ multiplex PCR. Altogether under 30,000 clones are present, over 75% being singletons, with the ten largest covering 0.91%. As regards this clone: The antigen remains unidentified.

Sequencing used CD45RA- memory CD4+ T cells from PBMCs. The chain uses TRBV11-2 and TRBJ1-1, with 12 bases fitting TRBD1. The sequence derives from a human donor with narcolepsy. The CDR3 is CASSRDRGREAFF. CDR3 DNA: TGTGCCAGCAGCCGGGACAGGGGGCGTGAAGCTTTCTTT.